The rows below give T cell receptor beta chains drawn from one sample of a study of CD8 T cells in ankylosing spondylitis. TCRdb independently ran MiXCR on the 5' RACE reads; one entry per CDR3 protein. The repertoire includes 800,000 to 900,000 distinct CDR3 sequences, 12% of them detected once, and 0.51% sits in the top ten. The sequencing input was blood, either unsorted or a sorted T cell fraction (not recorded which). The receptors shown here come from a male donor with ankylosing spondylitis. Both conserved end residues are part of each CDR3. A D gene is named only where the DNA matches it firmly. Part of the rows lack a size; the others show once, few, many or a class for expanded clones.

D gene	V gene	J gene	clone size	CDR3 protein	CDR3 DNA
-	TRBV6-1	TRBJ2-3	few	CASSVPGTHGGTQYF	TGTGCCAGCAGTGTTCCCGGGACCCACGGGGGTACGCAGTATTTT
-	TRBV12-3/TRBV12-4	TRBJ2-5	few	CASSSDGAQETQYF	TGTGCCAGCAGTTCGGACGGAGCCCAAGAGACCCAGTACTTC
TRBD1	TRBV7-2	TRBJ1-1	few	CAVARGWTTEAFF	TGTGCAGTCGCCAGGGGGTGGACCACTGAAGCTTTCTTT
-	TRBV4-3	TRBJ1-3	many	CASSQDPQGSGNTIYF	TGCGCCAGCAGCCAAGATCCCCAGGGTTCTGGAAACACCATATATTTT
-	TRBV15	TRBJ2-6	many	CATSRVMTGGANVLTF	TGTGCCACCAGCAGAGTTATGACTGGTGGGGCCAACGTCCTGACTTTC
-	TRBV28	TRBJ2-7	few	CASSLGSGGAVYEQYF	TGTGCCAGCAGTTTAGGATCGGGTGGGGCAGTCTACGAGCAGTACTTC
-	TRBV21-1	TRBJ2-5	-	CASSKDPRPAPKETQYF	TGTGCCAGCAGCAAAGACCCCCGGCCGGCCCCCAAAGAGACCCAGTACTTC
TRBD1	TRBV10-3	TRBJ2-1	many	CAISVATGEAKQFF	TGTGCCATCAGTGTAGCGACAGGGGAAGCGAAGCAGTTCTTC
-	TRBV20-1	TRBJ1-1	many	CSARWGENTEAFF	TGCAGTGCTAGATGGGGGGAAAACACTGAAGCTTTCTTT
-	TRBV18	TRBJ2-1	-	CASSPPRASSWENEQFF	TGTGCCAGCTCACCACCTAGAGCCAGCTCTTGGGAGAATGAGCAGTTCTTC
TRBD1	TRBV5-5	TRBJ1-4	few	CASSSPGQGGEKLFF	TGTGCCAGCAGCTCGCCGGGACAGGGTGGTGAAAAACTGTTTTTT
-	TRBV4-3	TRBJ1-1	few	CASSQDSGEAFF	TGCGCCAGCAGCCAAGATTCGGGGGAAGCTTTCTTT
-	TRBV24-1	TRBJ1-1	-	CATSDSRKGHTEAFF	TGTGCCACCAGTGATTCCCGGAAGGGACACACTGAAGCTTTCTTT
-	TRBV29-1	TRBJ2-2	many	CSVDKGNTGELFF	TGCAGCGTTGACAAGGGGAACACCGGGGAGCTGTTTTTT
-	TRBV7-2	TRBJ1-5	many	CASSLRVGQEQPQHF	TGTGCCAGCAGCTTGAGGGTAGGGCAAGAGCAGCCCCAGCATTTT
TRBD2	TRBV5-1	TRBJ2-3	few	CASSLGAGRVNTQYF	TGCGCCAGCAGCTTGGGTGCAGGGAGGGTCAATACGCAGTATTTT
-	TRBV12-3/TRBV12-4	TRBJ1-2	-	CASSAADSRYGYTF	TGTGCCAGCAGTGCCGCGGACAGTCGCTATGGCTACACCTTC
-	TRBV9	TRBJ2-3	once	CASSVYEGGIITDTQYF	TGTGCCAGCAGCGTATATGAGGGGGGAATCATCACAGATACGCAGTATTTT
TRBD2	TRBV20-1	TRBJ2-3	few	CSARGGVFSTDTQYF	TGCAGTGCTAGGGGGGGGGTTTTTAGCACAGATACGCAGTATTTT
-	TRBV5-1	TRBJ2-7	few	CASSAPSKVAYEQYF	TGCGCCAGCAGCGCCCCATCAAAGGTCGCGTACGAGCAGTACTTC
-	TRBV27	TRBJ2-1	-	CASSLARTSGWVDNEQFF	TGTGCCAGCAGTTTAGCCCGGACCTCCGGTTGGGTGGACAATGAGCAGTTCTTC
-	TRBV20-1	TRBJ1-1	-	CSARGGGFTEAFF	TGCAGTGCTAGAGGGGGAGGGTTCACTGAAGCTTTCTTT
-	TRBV6-5	TRBJ2-3	-	CASSYSLGDTQYF	TGTGCCAGCAGTTACTCGCTCGGAGATACGCAGTATTTT
-	TRBV24-1	TRBJ2-1	-	CATSDTGTGDWSYNEQFF	TGTGCCACCAGTGACACCGGGACTGGAGATTGGAGTTACAATGAGCAGTTCTTC
-	TRBV6-1	TRBJ2-6	-	CASTRGQGLSGANVLTF	TGTGCCAGCACCCGGGGCCAGGGGCTCTCTGGGGCCAACGTCCTGACTTTC
-	TRBV12-3/TRBV12-4	TRBJ1-4	-	CASSSQGVANEKLFF	TGTGCCAGCAGTTCTCAGGGAGTCGCTAATGAAAAACTGTTTTTT
-	TRBV20-1	TRBJ1-1	-	CSARDGASYTEAFF	TGCAGTGCTAGAGACGGGGCTTCGTACACTGAAGCTTTCTTT
TRBD1	TRBV28	TRBJ2-5	many	CASSYPAGGFYETQYF	TGTGCCAGCAGTTACCCGGCAGGGGGCTTCTACGAGACCCAGTACTTC
-	TRBV28	TRBJ2-7	few	CASKASGDHYEQYF	TGTGCCAGCAAGGCTTCAGGGGACCACTACGAGCAGTACTTC
TRBD2	TRBV5-1	TRBJ2-7	-	CASSLVSGGSSYEQYF	TGCGCCAGCAGCTTGGTTAGCGGGGGCTCGTCCTACGAGCAGTACTTC
TRBD2	TRBV10-3	TRBJ2-1	many	CAIRATREVDEQFF	TGTGCCATCAGGGCTACCCGGGAGGTCGATGAGCAGTTCTTC
-	TRBV5-1	TRBJ2-7	-	CASSLESSLVAYEQYF	TGCGCCAGCAGCTTGGAATCCAGTTTGGTCGCCTACGAGCAGTACTTC
-	TRBV7-8	TRBJ1-3	-	CASSLGYSEGNTIYF	TGTGCCAGCAGCCTGGGCTACTCGGAGGGAAACACCATATATTTT
-	TRBV18	TRBJ1-1	-	CASSPPLQIVEAFF	TGTGCCAGCTCACCACCGTTACAGATCGTTGAAGCTTTCTTT
-	TRBV5-1	TRBJ2-1	-	CASSLRIAPYNEQFF	TGCGCCAGCAGCTTGAGAATAGCCCCCTACAATGAGCAGTTCTTC
-	TRBV18	TRBJ2-1	many	CASSPGDPDYNEQFF	TGTGCCAGCTCACCAGGGGACCCTGACTACAATGAGCAGTTCTTC
-	TRBV10-3	TRBJ1-5	-	CAISVQRDPSPQHF	TGTGCCATCAGTGTTCAAAGAGACCCCAGCCCCCAGCATTTT
TRBD1	TRBV5-1	TRBJ2-7	few	CATRVVQGDYEQYF	TGCGCCACCCGGGTGGTGCAGGGGGACTACGAGCAGTACTTC
TRBD2	TRBV20-1	TRBJ2-7	-	CSAYGTSGYEQYF	TGCAGTGCTTATGGGACTAGCGGCTACGAGCAGTACTTC
-	TRBV20-1	TRBJ2-2	few	CSEQGRTGELFF	TGCAGTGAGCAGGGACGGACCGGGGAGCTGTTTTTT
TRBD2	TRBV20-1	TRBJ2-5	-	CSARDSLAGGIRGETQYF	TGCAGTGCTAGAGATTCGCTAGCGGGGGGAATAAGAGGAGAGACCCAGTACTTC
-	TRBV12-3/TRBV12-4	TRBJ1-1	many	CASSLRDTALTEAFF	TGTGCCAGCAGCCTTAGGGACACCGCTCTTACTGAAGCTTTCTTT
TRBD2	TRBV6-1	TRBJ2-3	-	CALQGTSFNTQYF	TGTGCCCTCCAGGGGACTAGCTTTAATACGCAGTATTTT
TRBD2	TRBV20-1	TRBJ2-5	few	CSGKRETGETQYF	TGCAGTGGAAAGCGGGAGACGGGAGAGACCCAGTACTTC
TRBD1	TRBV6-1	TRBJ1-4	-	CASMLGQGAEKLFF	TGTGCCAGCATGCTCGGGCAGGGGGCTGAAAAACTGTTTTTT
-	TRBV3-1	TRBJ2-7	-	CASSQIPGRPTYEQYF	TGTGCCAGCAGCCAAATACCGGGACGACCTACCTACGAGCAGTACTTC
TRBD1	TRBV24-1	TRBJ1-5	few	CATSDTRQGTHQPQHF	TGTGCCACCAGTGATACTAGACAGGGAACGCATCAGCCCCAGCATTTT
-	TRBV10-3	TRBJ1-1	-	CAISESVGGTEAFF	TGTGCCATCAGTGAGTCGGTGGGAGGCACTGAAGCTTTCTTT
-	TRBV5-1	TRBJ2-7	-	CASSLTSNVGGGTYEQYF	TGCGCCAGCAGCTTGACCTCCAATGTCGGCGGAGGTACCTACGAGCAGTACTTC
-	TRBV20-1	TRBJ2-3	few	CSATKLPSTDTQYF	TGCAGTGCTACCAAACTACCTAGCACAGATACGCAGTATTTT
-	TRBV7-6	TRBJ2-7	-	CASSTRGTPGEQYF	TGTGCCAGCAGCACAAGAGGGACACCCGGCGAGCAGTACTTC
-	TRBV15	TRBJ1-2	-	CATSRGEVGGFRYTF	TGTGCCACCAGCAGAGGAGAGGTCGGAGGGTTTCGCTACACCTTC
-	TRBV5-1	TRBJ1-4	-	CASSVDGNEKLFF	TGCGCCAGCAGCGTCGACGGGAATGAAAAACTGTTTTTT
-	TRBV4-2	TRBJ1-1	-	CASSQAAGVPNTEAFF	TGTGCCAGCAGCCAAGCAGCAGGGGTCCCTAACACTGAAGCTTTCTTT
TRBD2	TRBV20-1	TRBJ2-5	-	CSAGTSGGETQYF	TGCAGTGCTGGGACTAGCGGAGGAGAGACCCAGTACTTC
-	TRBV18	TRBJ2-5	few	CASSLLQGSVETQYF	TGTGCCAGCTCACTACTGCAGGGGAGCGTGGAGACCCAGTACTTC
-	TRBV5-1	TRBJ2-3	few	CASSLVGRSSDTQYF	TGCGCCAGCAGCTTGGTTGGCCGGAGCTCAGATACGCAGTATTTT
-	TRBV27	TRBJ1-4	few	CASSLQTGRNEKLFF	TGTGCCAGCAGTCTACAGACAGGACGGAATGAAAAACTGTTTTTT
-	TRBV28	TRBJ1-2	many	CASRLGNNYGYTF	TGTGCCAGCCGCCTTGGGAATAACTATGGCTACACCTTC